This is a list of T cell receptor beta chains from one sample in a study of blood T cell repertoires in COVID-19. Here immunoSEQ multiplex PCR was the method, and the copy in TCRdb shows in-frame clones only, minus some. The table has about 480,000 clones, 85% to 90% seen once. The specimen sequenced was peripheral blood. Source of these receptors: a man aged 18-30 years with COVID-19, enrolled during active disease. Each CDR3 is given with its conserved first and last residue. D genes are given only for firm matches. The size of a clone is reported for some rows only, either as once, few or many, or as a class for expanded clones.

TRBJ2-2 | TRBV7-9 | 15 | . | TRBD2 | TGTGCCAGCAGCTTGCGGGAGCCGAACACCGGGGAGCTGTTTTTT | CASSLREPNTGELFF
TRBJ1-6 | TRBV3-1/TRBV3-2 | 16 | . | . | TGTGCCAGCAGCCAAGATCAGTTCCCACGAGGGTCACCCCTCCACTTT | CASSQDQFPRGSPLHF
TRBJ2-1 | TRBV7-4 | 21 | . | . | TGTGCCAGCAGCTTTCGGCTTCGGTGGGCAGGGGTGGCTGGGTCCTACAATGAGCAGTTCTTC | CASSFRLRWAGVAGSYNEQFF
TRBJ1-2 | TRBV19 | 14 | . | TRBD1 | TGTGCCAGTAGTATAGTAAGGGACAGGCATGGCTACACCTTC | CASSIVRDRHGYTF
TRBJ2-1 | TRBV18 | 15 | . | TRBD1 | TGTGCCAGCTCACCAGTCGGGACAGGGGGCAATGAGCAGTTCTTC | CASSPVGTGGNEQFF
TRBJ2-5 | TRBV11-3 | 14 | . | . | TGTGCCAGCAGCTTTGGCGGGGACGTAGAGACCCAGTACTTC | CASSFGGDVETQYF
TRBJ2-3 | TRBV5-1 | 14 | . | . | TGCGCCAGCAGCTGGGGACTGAACACAGATACGCAGTATTTT | CASSWGLNTDTQYF
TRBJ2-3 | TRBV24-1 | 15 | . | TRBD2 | TGTGCCACCAGTGATCCGCGGGGGTACACAGATACGCAGTATTTT | CATSDPRGYTDTQYF
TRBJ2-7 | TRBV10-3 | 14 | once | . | TGTGCCACGGAGGCCCCGGGATCCACCTACGAGCAGTACTTC | CATEAPGSTYEQYF
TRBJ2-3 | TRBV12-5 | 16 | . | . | TGTGCTAGTGGTTTGGTACTTGGCAGAGGTGGGGATACGCAGTATTTT | CASGLVLGRGGDTQYF
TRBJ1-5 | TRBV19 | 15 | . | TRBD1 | TGTGCCAGTAGCTCAACAGGGGGCAGCGGGCAGCCCCAGCATTTT | CASSSTGGSGQPQHF
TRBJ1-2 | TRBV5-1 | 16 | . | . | TGCGCCAGCAGCTTGGAGGCAGCCAGGAGGGGCTATGGCTACACCTTC | CASSLEAARRGYGYTF
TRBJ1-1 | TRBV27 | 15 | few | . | TGTGCCAGCAGCCTTACGGCAGGGGCAAACACTGAAGCTTTCTTT | CASSLTAGANTEAFF
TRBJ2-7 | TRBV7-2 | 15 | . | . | TGTGCCAGCAGCTTAATAACCGAGCCGTCCTACGAGCAGTACTTC | CASSLITEPSYEQYF
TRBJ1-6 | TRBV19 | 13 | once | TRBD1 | TGTGCCAGTGGGACAGGGGCAAATTCACCCCTCCACTTT | CASGTGANSPLHF
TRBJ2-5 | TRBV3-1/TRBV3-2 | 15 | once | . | TGTGCCAGCAGCCCGGGGTTTGGCGTGAGGGAGACCCAGTACTTC | CASSPGFGVRETQYF
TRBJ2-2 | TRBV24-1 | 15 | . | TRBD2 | TGTGCCACCAGTACTAGCGGGAGGCCCACCGGGGAGCTGTTTTTT | CATSTSGRPTGELFF
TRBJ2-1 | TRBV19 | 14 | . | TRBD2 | TGTGCCAGTAGTCCCGGGGAGGGCTACAATGAGCAGTTCTTC | CASSPGEGYNEQFF
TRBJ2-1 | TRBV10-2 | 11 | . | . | TGCGCCAGCAGTGATAGGGAGGAGCAGTTCTTC | CASSDREEQFF
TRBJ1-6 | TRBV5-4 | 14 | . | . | TGTGCCAGCAGCGAGGGGGTAGTGAATTCACCCCTCCACTTT | CASSEGVVNSPLHF